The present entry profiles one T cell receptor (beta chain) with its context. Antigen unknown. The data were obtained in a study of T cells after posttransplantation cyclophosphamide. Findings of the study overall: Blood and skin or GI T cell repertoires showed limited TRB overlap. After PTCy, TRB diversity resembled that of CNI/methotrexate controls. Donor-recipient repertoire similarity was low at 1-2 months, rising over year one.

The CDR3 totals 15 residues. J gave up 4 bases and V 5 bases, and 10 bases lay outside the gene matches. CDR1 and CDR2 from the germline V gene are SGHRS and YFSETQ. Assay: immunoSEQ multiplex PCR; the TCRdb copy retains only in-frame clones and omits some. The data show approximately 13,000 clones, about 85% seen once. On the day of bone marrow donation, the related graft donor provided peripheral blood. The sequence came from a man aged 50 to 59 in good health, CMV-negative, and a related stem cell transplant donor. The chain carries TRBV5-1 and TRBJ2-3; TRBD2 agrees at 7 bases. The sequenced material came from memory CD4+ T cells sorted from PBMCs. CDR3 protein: CASRRDGGSADTQYF. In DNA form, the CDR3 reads TGCGCCAGCAGGCGGGACGGCGGGAGTGCAGATACGCAGTATTTT.